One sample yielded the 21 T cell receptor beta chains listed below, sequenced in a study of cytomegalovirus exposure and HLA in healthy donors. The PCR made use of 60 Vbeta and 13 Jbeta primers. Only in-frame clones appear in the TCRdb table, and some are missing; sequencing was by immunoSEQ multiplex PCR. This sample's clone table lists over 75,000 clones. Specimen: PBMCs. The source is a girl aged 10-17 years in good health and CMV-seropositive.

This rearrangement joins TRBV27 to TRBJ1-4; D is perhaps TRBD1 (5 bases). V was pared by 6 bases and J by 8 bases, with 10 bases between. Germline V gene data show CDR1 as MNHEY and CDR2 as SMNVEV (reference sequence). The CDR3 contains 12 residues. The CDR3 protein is CASSGAGEKLFF. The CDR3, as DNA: TGTGCCAGCAGCGGGGCGGGGGAAAAACTGTTTTTT.

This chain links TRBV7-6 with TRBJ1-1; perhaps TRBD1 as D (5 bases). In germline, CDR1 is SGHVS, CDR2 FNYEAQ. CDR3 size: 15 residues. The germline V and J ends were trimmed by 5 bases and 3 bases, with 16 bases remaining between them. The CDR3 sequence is CASSRTTESDTEAFF. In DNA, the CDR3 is TGTGCCAGCAGCCGAACGACAGAATCTGACACTGAAGCTTTCTTT.

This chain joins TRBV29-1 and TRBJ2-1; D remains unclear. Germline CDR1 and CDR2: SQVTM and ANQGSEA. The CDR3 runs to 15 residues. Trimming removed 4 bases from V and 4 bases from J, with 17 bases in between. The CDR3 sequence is CSVVSPGSPYNEQFF. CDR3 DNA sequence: TGCAGCGTTGTCTCGCCAGGCAGCCCTTACAATGAGCAGTTCTTC.

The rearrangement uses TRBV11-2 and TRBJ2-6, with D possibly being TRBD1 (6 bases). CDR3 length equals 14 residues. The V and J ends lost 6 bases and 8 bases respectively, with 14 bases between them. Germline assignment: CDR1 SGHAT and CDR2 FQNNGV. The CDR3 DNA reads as TGTGCCAGCAGTCCACCGGGACAAACCAACGTCCTGACTTTC. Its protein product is CASSPPGQTNVLTF.

CDR3 loop: CASGLLPGNEKLFF. The CDR3 nucleotides read TGTGCTAGTGGTTTGCTCCCGGGAAATGAAAAACTGTTTTTT. The chain carries TRBV12-5 and TRBJ1-4; D gene unclear. There are 14 residues in the CDR3. CDR1 is LGHNT, CDR2 FRNRAP, per germline. V was trimmed by 2 bases and J by 5 bases, leaving 9 bases between them.

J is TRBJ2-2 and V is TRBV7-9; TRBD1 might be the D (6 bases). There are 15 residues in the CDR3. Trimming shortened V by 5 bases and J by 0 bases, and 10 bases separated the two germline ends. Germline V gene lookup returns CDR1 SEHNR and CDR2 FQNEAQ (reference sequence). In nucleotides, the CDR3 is TGTGCCAGCAGCAGCGGACAGTCGAACACCGGGGAGCTGTTTTTT. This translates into CASSSGQSNTGELFF.

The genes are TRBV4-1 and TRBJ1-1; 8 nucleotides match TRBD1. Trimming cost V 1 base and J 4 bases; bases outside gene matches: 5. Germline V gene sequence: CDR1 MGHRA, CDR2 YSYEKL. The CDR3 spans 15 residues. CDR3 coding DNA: TGCGCCAGCAGCCAAGCAACGGGACAGGTCACTGAAGCTTTCTTT. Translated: CASSQATGQVTEAFF.

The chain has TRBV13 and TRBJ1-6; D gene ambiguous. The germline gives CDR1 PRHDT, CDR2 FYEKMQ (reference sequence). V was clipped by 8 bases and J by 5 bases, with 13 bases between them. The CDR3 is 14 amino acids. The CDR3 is CASQNGTDNSPLHF. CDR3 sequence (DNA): TGTGCCAGCCAAAACGGAACAGATAATTCACCCCTCCACTTT.

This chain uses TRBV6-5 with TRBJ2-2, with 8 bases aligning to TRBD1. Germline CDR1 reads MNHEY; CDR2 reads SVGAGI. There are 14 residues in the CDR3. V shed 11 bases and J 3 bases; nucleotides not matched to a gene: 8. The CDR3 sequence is CAGGMTGDTGELFF. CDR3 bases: TGTGCCGGGGGGATGACAGGGGACACCGGGGAGCTGTTTTTT.

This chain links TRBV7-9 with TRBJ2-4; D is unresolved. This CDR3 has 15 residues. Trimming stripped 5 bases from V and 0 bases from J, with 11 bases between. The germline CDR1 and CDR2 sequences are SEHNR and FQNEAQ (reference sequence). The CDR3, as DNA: TGTGCCAGCAGCCTTCGGTCCAAAGCCAAAAACATTCAGTACTTC. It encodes CASSLRSKAKNIQYF.

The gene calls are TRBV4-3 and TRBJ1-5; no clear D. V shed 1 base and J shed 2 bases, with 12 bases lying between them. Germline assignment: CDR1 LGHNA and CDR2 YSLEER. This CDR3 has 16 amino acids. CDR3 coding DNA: TGCGCCAGCAGCCAAGGAAGAGGCCTTGGCAATCAGCCCCAGCATTTT. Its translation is CASSQGRGLGNQPQHF.

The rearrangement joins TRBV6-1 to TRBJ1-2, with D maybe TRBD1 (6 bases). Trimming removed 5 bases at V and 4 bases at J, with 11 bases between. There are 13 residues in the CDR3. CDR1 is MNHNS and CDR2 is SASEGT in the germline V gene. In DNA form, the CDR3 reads TGTGCCAGCAGTACGGACAGTTCCTATGGCTACACCTTC. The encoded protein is CASSTDSSYGYTF.

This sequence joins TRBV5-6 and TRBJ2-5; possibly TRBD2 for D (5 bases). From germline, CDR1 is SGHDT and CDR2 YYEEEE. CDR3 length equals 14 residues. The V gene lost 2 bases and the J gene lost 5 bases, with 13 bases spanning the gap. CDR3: CASSLVRGSETQYF. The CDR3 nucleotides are TGTGCCAGCAGCTTAGTTCGTGGGAGCGAGACCCAGTACTTC.

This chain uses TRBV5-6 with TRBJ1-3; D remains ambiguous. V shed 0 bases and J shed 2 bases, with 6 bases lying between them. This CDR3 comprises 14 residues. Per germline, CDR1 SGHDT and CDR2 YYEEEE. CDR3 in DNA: TGTGCCAGCAGCTTGGCTGCAGCTGGAAACACCATATATTTT. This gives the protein CASSLAAAGNTIYF.

The CDR3 DNA follows: TGTGCCAGCTCACCACTGAGACAGGGTGCCGAGCAGTACTTC. Its translation: CASSPLRQGAEQYF. This chain joins TRBV18 and TRBJ2-7, with 7 bases aligning to TRBD1. There are 14 residues in the CDR3. The V gene end was trimmed by 1 base and the J gene end by 6 bases; junction bases not matched to a gene: 6. The germline gives CDR1 KGHSH, CDR2 LQKENI.

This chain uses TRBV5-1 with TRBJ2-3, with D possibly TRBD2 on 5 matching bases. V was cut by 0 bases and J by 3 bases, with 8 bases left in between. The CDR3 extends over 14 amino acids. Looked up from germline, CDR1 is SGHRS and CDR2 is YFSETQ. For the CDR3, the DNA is TGCGCCAGCAGCTTGGACCGCGGGACAGATACGCAGTATTTT. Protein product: CASSLDRGTDTQYF. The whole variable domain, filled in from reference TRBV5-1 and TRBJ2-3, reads KAGVTQTPRYLIKTRGQQVTLSCSPISGHRSVSWYQQTPGQGLQFLFEYFSETQRNKGNFPGRFSGRQFSNSRSEMNVSTLELGDSALYLCASSLDRGTDTQYFGPGTRLTVL.

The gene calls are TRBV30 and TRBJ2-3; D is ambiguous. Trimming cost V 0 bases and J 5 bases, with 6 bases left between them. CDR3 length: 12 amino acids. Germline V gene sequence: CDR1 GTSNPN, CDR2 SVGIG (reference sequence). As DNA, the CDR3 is TGTGCCTGGAGTGTACTAAAAGATACGCAGTATTTT. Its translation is CAWSVLKDTQYF.

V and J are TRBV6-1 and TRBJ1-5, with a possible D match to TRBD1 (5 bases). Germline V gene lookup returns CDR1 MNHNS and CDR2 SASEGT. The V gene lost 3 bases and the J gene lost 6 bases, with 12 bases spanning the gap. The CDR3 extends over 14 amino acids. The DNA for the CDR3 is TGTGCCAGCAGTGAGGTGTGGGGCGGTCAGCCCCAGCATTTT. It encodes CASSEVWGGQPQHF.

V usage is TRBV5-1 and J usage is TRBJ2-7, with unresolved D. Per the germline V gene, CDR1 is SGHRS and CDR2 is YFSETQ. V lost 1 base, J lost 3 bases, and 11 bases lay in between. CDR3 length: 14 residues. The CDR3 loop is CASSLQSPGYEQYF. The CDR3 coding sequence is TGCGCCAGCAGCTTGCAATCCCCGGGCTACGAGCAGTACTTC.

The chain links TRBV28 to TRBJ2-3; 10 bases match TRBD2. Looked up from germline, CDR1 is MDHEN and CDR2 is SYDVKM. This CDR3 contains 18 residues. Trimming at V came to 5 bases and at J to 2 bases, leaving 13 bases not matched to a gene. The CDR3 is CASSPLAGGRLSTDTQYF. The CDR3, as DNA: TGTGCCAGCAGTCCCTTAGCGGGGGGTCGCCTGTCCACAGATACGCAGTATTTT. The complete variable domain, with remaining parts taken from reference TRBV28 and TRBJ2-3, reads DVKVTQSSRYLVKRTGEKVFLECVQDMDHENMFWYRQDPGLGLRLIYFSYDVKMKEKGDIPEGYSVSREKKERFSLILESASTNQTSMYLCASSPLAGGRLSTDTQYFGPGTRLTVL.

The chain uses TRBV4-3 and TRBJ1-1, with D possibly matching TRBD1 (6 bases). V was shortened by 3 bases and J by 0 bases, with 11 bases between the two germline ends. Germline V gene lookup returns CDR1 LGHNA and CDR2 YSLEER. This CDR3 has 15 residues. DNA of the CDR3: TGCGCCAGCAGCCAGGAACAGGGACTGAACACTGAAGCTTTCTTT. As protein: CASSQEQGLNTEAFF.